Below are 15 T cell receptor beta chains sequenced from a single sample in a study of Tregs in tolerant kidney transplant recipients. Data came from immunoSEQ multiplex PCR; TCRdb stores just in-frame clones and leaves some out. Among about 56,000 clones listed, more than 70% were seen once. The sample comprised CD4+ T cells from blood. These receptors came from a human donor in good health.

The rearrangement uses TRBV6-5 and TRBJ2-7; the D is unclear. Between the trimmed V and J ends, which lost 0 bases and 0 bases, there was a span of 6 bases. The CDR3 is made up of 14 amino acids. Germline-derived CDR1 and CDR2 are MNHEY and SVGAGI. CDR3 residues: CASSYSHLSYEQYF. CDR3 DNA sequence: TGTGCCAGCAGTTACTCGCACCTCTCCTACGAGCAGTACTTC.

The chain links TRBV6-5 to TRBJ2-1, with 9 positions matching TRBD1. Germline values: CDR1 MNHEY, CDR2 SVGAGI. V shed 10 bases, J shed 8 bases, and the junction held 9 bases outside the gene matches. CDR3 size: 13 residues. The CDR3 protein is CATNRGRQDEQFF. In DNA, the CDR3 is TGTGCCACCAACAGGGGGCGCCAAGATGAGCAGTTCTTC.

This CDR3 reads CASSEYGAGVGNEQFF. The CDR3 DNA follows: TGTGCCAGCAGTGAATATGGCGCGGGAGTAGGTAATGAGCAGTTCTTC. The chain employs TRBV25-1 and TRBJ2-1; 7 nucleotides match TRBD2. CDR3 length: 16 residues. The ends lost 0 bases at V and 7 bases at J; junction bases unmatched: 9. Germline V gene lookup returns CDR1 MGHDK and CDR2 SYGVNS.

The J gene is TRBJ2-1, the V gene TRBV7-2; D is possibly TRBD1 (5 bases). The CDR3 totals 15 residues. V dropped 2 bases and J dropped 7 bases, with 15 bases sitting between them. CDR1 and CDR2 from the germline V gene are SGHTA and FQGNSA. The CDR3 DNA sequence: TGTGCCAGCAGCTTAAAGGCAGGGTGGGCGAATGAGCAGTTCTTC. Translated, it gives CASSLKAGWANEQFF.

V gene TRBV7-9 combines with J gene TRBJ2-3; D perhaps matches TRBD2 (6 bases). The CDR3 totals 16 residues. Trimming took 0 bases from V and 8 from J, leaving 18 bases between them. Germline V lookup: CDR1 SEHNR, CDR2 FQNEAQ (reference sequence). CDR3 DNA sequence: TGTGCCAGCAGCTTAGCTGGCGGGGCCCACGGAGGTACGCAGTATTTT. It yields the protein CASSLAGGAHGGTQYF.

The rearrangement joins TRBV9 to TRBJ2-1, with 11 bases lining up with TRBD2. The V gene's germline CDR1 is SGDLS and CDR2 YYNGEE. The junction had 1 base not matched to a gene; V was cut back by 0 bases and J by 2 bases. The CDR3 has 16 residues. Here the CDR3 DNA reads TGTGCCAGCAGCGTAGTAGCGGGGGGGACCTACAATGAGCAGTTCTTC. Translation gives CASSVVAGGTYNEQFF.

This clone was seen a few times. The CDR3 DNA reads as TGCGCCAGCAGCCCCGCGGATAGGGAGCTTTCACCCCTCCACTTT. Translation gives CASSPADRELSPLHF. The chain has TRBV4-3 and TRBJ1-6, with D unresolved. The CDR3 is made up of 15 amino acids. V was shortened by 4 bases and J by 9 bases, with 16 bases between the two germline ends. Germline-derived CDR1 and CDR2 are LGHNA and YSLEER.

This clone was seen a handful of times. This CDR3 reads CASSVAASGTATDTQYF. CDR3 in DNA: TGTGCCAGCAGCGTAGCGGCTAGCGGCACAGCCACAGATACGCAGTATTTT. The genes are TRBV9 and TRBJ2-3, with 7 bases fitting TRBD2. CDR3 length: 17 amino acids. Trimming removed 0 bases from V and 2 bases from J; junction bases left unmatched: 9. CDR1 is SGDLS, CDR2 YYNGEE, per germline.

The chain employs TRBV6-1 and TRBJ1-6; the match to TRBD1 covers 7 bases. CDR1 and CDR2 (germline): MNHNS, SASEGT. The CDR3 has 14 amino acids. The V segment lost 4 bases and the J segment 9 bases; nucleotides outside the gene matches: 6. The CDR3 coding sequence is TGTGCCAGCAGTGTCGAGGGGGCAAGTTCACCCCTCCACTTT. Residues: CASSVEGASSPLHF.

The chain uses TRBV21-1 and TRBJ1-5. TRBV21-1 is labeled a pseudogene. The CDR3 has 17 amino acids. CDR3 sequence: CASAAREGVYSNQPQHF. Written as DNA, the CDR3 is TGTGCCAGCGCCGCTAGGGAGGGGGTTTATAGCAATCAGCCCCAGCATTTT.

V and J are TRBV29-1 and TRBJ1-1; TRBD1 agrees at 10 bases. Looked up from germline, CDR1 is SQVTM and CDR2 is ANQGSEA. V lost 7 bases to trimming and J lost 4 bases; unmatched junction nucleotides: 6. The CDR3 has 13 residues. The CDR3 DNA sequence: TGCAGCGCCCAGGGACAGGGGACCACTGAAGCTTTCTTT. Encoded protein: CSAQGQGTTEAFF.

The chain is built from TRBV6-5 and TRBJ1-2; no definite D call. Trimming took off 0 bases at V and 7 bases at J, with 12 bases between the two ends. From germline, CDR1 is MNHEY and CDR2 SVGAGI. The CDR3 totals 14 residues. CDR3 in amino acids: CASSYSESGGGYTF. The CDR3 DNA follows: TGTGCCAGCAGTTACTCCGAGTCCGGCGGTGGCTACACCTTC.

CDR3 bases: TGCGCCAGCACCGCAGCGGGAAGCACCTACAATGAGCAGTTCTTC. It yields the protein CASTAAGSTYNEQFF. The chain combines TRBV5-1 with TRBJ2-1; 7 positions agree with TRBD2. The junction had 8 bases not matched to a gene; V was cut back by 6 bases and J by 2 bases. The CDR3 spans 15 residues. The germline V gene encodes CDR1 SGHRS and CDR2 YFSETQ.

The CDR3 nucleotides read TGTGCCACCATCACCACAGGGGAAGCTTTCTTT. It codes for CATITTGEAFF. The chain recombines TRBV19 with TRBJ1-1; the D gene is possibly TRBD1 (6 bases). The CDR3 extends over 11 amino acids. The V and J ends lost 10 bases and 8 bases respectively, with 14 bases between them. Germline CDR1 reads LNHDA; CDR2 reads SQIVND (reference sequence).

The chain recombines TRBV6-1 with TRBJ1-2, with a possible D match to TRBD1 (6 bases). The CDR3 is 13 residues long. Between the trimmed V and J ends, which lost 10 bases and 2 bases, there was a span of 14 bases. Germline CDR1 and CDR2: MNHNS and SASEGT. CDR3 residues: CATNRAPNYGYTF. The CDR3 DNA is TGTGCCACCAACAGGGCCCCGAACTATGGCTACACCTTC.